The 15 T cell receptor beta chains below come from one sample, sequenced in a study of cytomegalovirus exposure and HLA in healthy donors (dated by TCRdb to about 2017). Library preparation employed the immunoSEQ multiplex PCR assay. For the multiplex PCR, a mixture combining 60 forward primers for TCR Vbeta segments and 13 reverse primers for TCR Jbeta segments was used. Imported from immuneACCESS, the table was reduced by TCRdb to in-frame sequences with V and J called. These copies leave out some clones; in studies compared against another copy, an unresolved V gene accounts for under half, and the cause of the remainder is not known. Here the sample has about 31,000 clones; approximately 90% occur a single time. Together, the top ten hold approximately 2.6% of the sample. Sample: PBMCs. These receptor sequences come from a boy aged 5-17 years in good health and CMV-seronegative.

The rearrangement joins TRBV9 to TRBJ2-3; 10 positions agree with TRBD1. The trim removed 3 bases at V and 5 bases at J, leaving 3 bases unmatched. This CDR3 is built from 14 residues. Germline CDR1 reads SGDLS; CDR2 reads YYNGEE. The CDR3 sequence: CASSGGQGEDTQYF. The CDR3 coding sequence is TGTGCCAGCAGCGGAGGACAGGGGGAAGATACGCAGTATTTT.

The chain links TRBV6-5 to TRBJ2-3; TRBD2 matches at 10 bases. With V trimmed by 4 bases and J by 2 bases, 6 bases remained unmatched. Germline CDR1 and CDR2: MNHEY and SVGAGI. The CDR3 consists of 16 residues. The CDR3 region is CASSSSTSGDTDTQYF. DNA of the CDR3: TGTGCCAGCAGTTCCTCAACTAGCGGGGACACAGATACGCAGTATTTT.

The chain combines TRBV6-1 with TRBJ1-4; the D gene is possibly TRBD1 (5 bases). The CDR3 spans 14 residues. V was trimmed by 10 bases and J by 6 bases, leaving 18 bases between them. Germline CDR1 and CDR2: MNHNS and SASEGT. CDR3 nucleotides: TGTGCCACAACACTGGCAGGACAAGATGAAAAACTGTTTTTT. It yields the protein CATTLAGQDEKLFF.

This rearrangement joins TRBV9 to TRBJ2-7; D may be TRBD1 (7 bases). This CDR3 is built from 15 residues. Germline V gene data show CDR1 as SGDLS and CDR2 as YYNGEE. The V end lost 0 bases, the J end lost 2 bases, and 12 bases lay between the germline ends. The CDR3 DNA sequence: TGTGCCAGCAGCGTAGGCGGGACAGAGACCTACGAGCAGTACTTC. Translation: CASSVGGTETYEQYF.

This clone was observed once. The rearrangement joins TRBV19 to TRBJ1-5, with D perhaps TRBD1 (5 bases). Trimming removed 5 bases at V and 3 bases at J, with 17 bases between. The V gene's germline CDR1 is LNHDA and CDR2 SQIVND (reference sequence). The CDR3 spans 16 residues. CDR3 DNA sequence: TGTGCCAGTAGTTTAAAATGGCAGGGACTCAATCAGCCCCAGCATTTT. Translated, it gives CASSLKWQGLNQPQHF. The entire variable domain, with the rest obtained from reference TRBV19 and TRBJ1-5, is as follows: DGGITQSPKYLFRKEGQNVTLSCEQNLNHDAMYWYRQDPGQGLRLIYYSQIVNDFQKGDIAEGYSVSREKKESFPLTVTSAQKNPTAFYLCASSLKWQGLNQPQHFGDGTRLSIL.

V and J are TRBV2 and TRBJ1-4, with D possibly matching TRBD1 (5 bases). Germline V gives CDR1 SNHLY, CDR2 FYNNEI. Trimming stripped 5 bases from V and 4 bases from J, with 23 bases between. This CDR3 is built from 18 residues. CDR3 sequence reads: CASSTPSHPAGDNEKLFF. DNA of the CDR3: TGTGCCAGCAGTACCCCTTCCCACCCCGCGGGGGATAATGAAAAACTGTTTTTT.

This clone has only a few counts. The chain employs TRBV29-1 and TRBJ2-1; 10 bases align to TRBD2. The CDR3 extends over 16 amino acids. Germline lookup yields CDR1 SQVTM and CDR2 ANQGSEA. V shed 4 bases, J shed 8 bases, and the junction held 14 bases outside the gene matches. CDR3 protein: CSVARNPSGGADEQFF. Written as DNA, the CDR3 is TGCAGCGTTGCCCGAAACCCCAGCGGGGGGGCGGATGAGCAGTTCTTC.

The V and J genes are TRBV5-1 and TRBJ2-7; 9 nucleotides line up with TRBD2. The CDR3 contains 16 residues. V trimming: 4 bases; J trimming: 4 bases; junction bases outside the gene matches: 12. In germline, CDR1 is SGHRS, CDR2 YFSETQ. CDR3 coding DNA: TGCGCCAGCAGCCCAAACCCCGGGACTAGCTTTTACGAGCAGTACTTC. It specifies CASSPNPGTSFYEQYF.

V usage is TRBV9 and J usage is TRBJ1-2; TRBD1 agrees at 7 bases. V trimming: 3 bases; J trimming: 3 bases; junction bases outside the gene matches: 2. The CDR3 length is 13 residues. Germline lookup yields CDR1 SGDLS and CDR2 YYNGEE. The CDR3 is CASSDGQDYGYTF. Here the CDR3 DNA reads TGTGCCAGCAGCGACGGACAGGACTATGGCTACACCTTC.

In DNA, the CDR3 is TGTGCCAGCAGTTACTCTTGGGACAGCCTCCTATTCTTC. Amino acid sequence: CASSYSWDSLLFF. The V and J genes are TRBV6-5 and TRBJ2-1; TRBD1 matches at 7 bases. Losses at the gene ends were 0 bases for V and 16 bases for J; bases not matched to a gene: 9. CDR3 size: 13 residues. In germline, CDR1 is MNHEY, CDR2 SVGAGI.

The rearrangement links TRBV7-3 to TRBJ1-4, with D maybe TRBD1 (6 bases). Germline CDR1 is SGHTA and CDR2 is FQGTGA. This CDR3 comprises 19 residues. V lost 6 bases and J 5 bases, leaving 28 bases between the germline ends. The CDR3 is CASSFMHPRLQGNNEKLFF. The CDR3 DNA reads as TGTGCCAGCAGTTTCATGCATCCCCGCTTACAGGGAAACAATGAAAAACTGTTTTTT.

DNA for the CDR3: TGTGCCAGCAGTAGAACTCCGGGACTAGCGGGGGTGGGCGACACCGGGGAGCTGTTTTTT. It yields the protein CASSRTPGLAGVGDTGELFF. The rearrangement links TRBV7-7 to TRBJ2-2, with 14 bases matching TRBD2. CDR3 size: 20 residues. CDR1 is SSHAT and CDR2 is FNYEAQ in the germline V gene (reference sequence). Trimming at V came to 6 bases and at J to 3 bases, leaving 15 bases not matched to a gene.

The chain recombines TRBV7-7 with TRBJ2-7; maybe TRBD1 (5 bases). CDR1 is SSHAT and CDR2 is FNYEAQ in the germline V gene (reference sequence). V was trimmed by 5 bases and J by 3 bases, leaving 14 bases between them. The CDR3 totals 14 residues. CDR3 in amino acids: CASSPGPQGYEQYF. In nucleotides, the CDR3 is TGTGCCAGCAGCCCCGGCCCCCAGGGCTACGAGCAGTACTTC.

This clone was observed a few times. CDR3 bases: TGTGCCAGCTATAGAGGCCGGGGGGGAGGAACAGATACGCAGTATTTT. This encodes CASYRGRGGGTDTQYF. The V and J genes are TRBV6-6 and TRBJ2-3; 8 nucleotides match TRBD2. With V trimmed by 8 bases and J by 3 bases, 13 bases remained unmatched. Germline V gene lookup returns CDR1 MNHNY and CDR2 SVGAGI (reference sequence). This CDR3 comprises 16 residues.

This clone was counted only a few times. V is TRBV6-5 and J is TRBJ1-6; D gene uncertain. Looked up from germline, CDR1 is MNHEY and CDR2 is SVGAGI. The CDR3 contains 15 residues. Trimming cost V 0 bases and J 9 bases, with 12 bases left between them. This CDR3 is CASSYSLEGPSPLHF. CDR3 nucleotide sequence: TGTGCCAGCAGTTACTCTCTCGAGGGCCCTTCACCCCTCCACTTT.